This T cell receptor beta chain was sequenced for a study of blood T cell repertoires in COVID-19. Here immunoSEQ multiplex PCR was the method, and the copy in TCRdb shows in-frame clones only, minus some. The profile covers 200,000 to 250,000 clones, with less than 85% appearing a single time and 1.8% taken by the ten largest. CDR1 and CDR2 from the germline V gene are SGHTA and FQGNSA. The J segment lost 7 bases and the V segment lost 1 base, leaving 4 bases of the junction unmatched. The length of the CDR3 is 15 residues. This receptor was identified in a man aged 55 to 70 who had recovered from COVID-19. The chain employs TRBV7-2 and TRBJ1-6; 7 bases align to TRBD1. The specimen was PBMCs or T cells enriched from blood (not recorded which). CDR3 loop: CASSLGAGGNSPLHF. DNA for the CDR3: TGTGCCAGCAGCTTAGGGGCAGGGGGGAATTCACCCCTCCACTTT.